This T cell receptor (beta chain) was identified during a study of PD-1 blockade in classical Hodgkin lymphoma. Study information: Intravenous nivolumab at 3 mg/kg was given to patients every 2 weeks.

This clone was seen a handful of times. Its antigen is as yet unknown. V lost 7 bases and J 14 bases, leaving 15 bases between the germline ends. This CDR3 has 12 residues. The germline CDR1 and CDR2 sequences are MNHEY and SMNVEV (reference sequence). The method was immunoSEQ multiplex PCR; TCRdb's version includes in-frame clones alone and lacks a portion of them. The data contain 25,000 to 30,000 clones, approximately 80% of them seen just once; the ten biggest clones take up 30% to 40%. All the patients suffered relapse after autologous stem cell transplantation, and brentuximab vedotin exposure differed. General study results and limits: Reports described newly diagnosed patients as having lower baseline TCR diversity than healthy donors. CD4+ TCR diversity climbed significantly by C4D1, unlike CD8+ TCR diversity. Exclusion was the outcome for patients who began nivolumab under 1 year after ASCT.

Sequencing used peripheral blood mononuclear cells (PBMCs), obtained before the second cycle of nivolumab. This TCR came from a human donor with classical Hodgkin lymphoma. The rearrangement uses TRBV27 and TRBJ1-6; the D is unclear. The CDR3 loop is CASMGTGGTLHF. Here the CDR3 DNA reads TGTGCCAGCATGGGTACCGGAGGCACCCTCCACTTT.